Listed below are T cell receptor beta chains from one sample, sequenced in a study of OX40 agonist ivuxolimab in advanced cancers. Sequenced by immunoSEQ multiplex PCR; TCRdb stores in-frame clones only, minus some. This sample yields tens of thousands of clones, of which about four fifths are seen a single time; more than 2% belongs to the top ten. The sequenced sample was CD4+ or CD8+ T cells sorted from blood, obtained in a trial of the OX40 agonist ivuxolimab. Receptors originate from an adult with an advanced solid tumor such as melanoma, head and neck, liver or kidney cancer. CDR3s include the opening cysteine and the closing phenylalanine or tryptophan. The D gene is left open where the match is weak. Rows may omit the clone size; those that give it use once, few, many or a size class.

j_call: TRBJ2-4
d_call: -
v_call: TRBV25-1
clone_size: -
cdr3_aa: CASSEIGANIQYF
cdr3_nt: TGTGCCAGCAGTGAAATAGGGGCAAACATTCAGTACTTC

j_call: TRBJ2-1
d_call: -
v_call: TRBV30
clone_size: -
cdr3_aa: CAWSPPPGWNEQFF
cdr3_nt: TGTGCCTGGAGTCCCCCTCCAGGGTGGAATGAGCAGTTCTTC

j_call: TRBJ1-1
d_call: -
v_call: TRBV10-2
clone_size: few
cdr3_aa: CASSESVRTEAFF
cdr3_nt: TGCGCCAGCAGTGAGTCGGTACGGACTGAAGCTTTCTTT

j_call: TRBJ2-5
d_call: -
v_call: TRBV7-9
clone_size: -
cdr3_aa: CASSLASETQYF
cdr3_nt: TGTGCCAGCAGCTTAGCGTCTGAGACCCAGTACTTC

j_call: TRBJ1-2
d_call: TRBD1
v_call: TRBV28
clone_size: -
cdr3_aa: CASSLGTGAGYTF
cdr3_nt: TGTGCCAGCAGTTTGGGGACAGGGGCAGGCTACACCTTC

j_call: TRBJ1-6
d_call: -
v_call: TRBV5-1
clone_size: few
cdr3_aa: CASSLDGRSNSPLHF
cdr3_nt: TGCGCCAGCAGCTTGGATGGACGTTCTAATTCACCCCTCCACTTT

j_call: TRBJ1-3
d_call: TRBD1
v_call: TRBV11-2
clone_size: -
cdr3_aa: CASPLARGRGNTIYF
cdr3_nt: TGTGCCAGCCCCCTAGCAAGGGGGCGCGGAAACACCATATATTTT

j_call: TRBJ1-5
d_call: -
v_call: TRBV28
clone_size: -
cdr3_aa: CATTVGRTNQPQHF
cdr3_nt: TGTGCCACAACGGTAGGACGGACGAATCAGCCCCAGCATTTT

j_call: TRBJ2-1
d_call: -
v_call: TRBV7-3
clone_size: -
cdr3_aa: CASSLTPPPWDEQFF
cdr3_nt: TGTGCCAGCAGCTTGACCCCGCCTCCATGGGATGAGCAGTTCTTC

j_call: TRBJ2-5
d_call: -
v_call: TRBV4-1
clone_size: -
cdr3_aa: CASSQDHPWTQYF
cdr3_nt: TGCGCCAGCAGCCAAGATCATCCCTGGACCCAGTACTTC

j_call: TRBJ2-2
d_call: -
v_call: TRBV10-1
clone_size: -
cdr3_aa: CASGESYANTGELFF
cdr3_nt: TGCGCCAGCGGGGAAAGTTACGCGAACACCGGGGAGCTGTTTTTT

j_call: TRBJ2-1
d_call: -
v_call: TRBV28
clone_size: -
cdr3_aa: CASSPGGWASSYNEQFF
cdr3_nt: TGTGCCAGCAGTCCCGGGGGTTGGGCAAGCTCCTACAATGAGCAGTTCTTC

j_call: TRBJ2-7
d_call: -
v_call: TRBV5-1
clone_size: -
cdr3_aa: CASSPEGGREQYF
cdr3_nt: TGCGCCAGCAGCCCCGAGGGGGGTCGCGAGCAGTACTTC

j_call: TRBJ1-5
d_call: TRBD1
v_call: TRBV19
clone_size: -
cdr3_aa: CASSRDRASNQPQHF
cdr3_nt: TGTGCCAGTAGCCGGGACAGGGCCAGCAATCAGCCCCAGCATTTT

j_call: TRBJ2-5
d_call: -
v_call: TRBV2
clone_size: -
cdr3_aa: CASSIRQLETQYF
cdr3_nt: TGTGCCAGCAGTATCAGACAGTTGGAGACCCAGTACTTC

j_call: TRBJ1-2
d_call: -
v_call: TRBV6-5
clone_size: -
cdr3_aa: CASSYLTEANYGYTF
cdr3_nt: TGTGCCAGCAGTTACTTGACAGAAGCTAACTATGGCTACACCTTC

j_call: TRBJ2-3
d_call: -
v_call: TRBV5-6
clone_size: once
cdr3_aa: CASGRLDTQYF
cdr3_nt: TGTGCCAGCGGACGATTGGATACGCAGTATTTT

j_call: TRBJ2-7
d_call: -
v_call: TRBV15
clone_size: -
cdr3_aa: CATSRDQRVYEQYF
cdr3_nt: TGTGCCACCAGCAGAGACCAGCGGGTCTACGAGCAGTACTTC

j_call: TRBJ2-5
d_call: -
v_call: TRBV6-1
clone_size: -
cdr3_aa: CASSTRLGETQYF
cdr3_nt: TGTGCCAGCAGTACACGACTAGGAGAGACCCAGTACTTC

j_call: TRBJ2-7
d_call: TRBD1
v_call: TRBV18
clone_size: -
cdr3_aa: CASSPAGGYEQYF
cdr3_nt: TGTGCCAGCTCACCGGCAGGGGGCTACGAGCAGTACTTC

j_call: TRBJ1-1
d_call: -
v_call: TRBV28
clone_size: -
cdr3_aa: CASSRVTPGEAFF
cdr3_nt: TGTGCCAGCAGTCGAGTGACCCCGGGAGAAGCTTTCTTT

j_call: TRBJ1-1
d_call: -
v_call: TRBV30
clone_size: -
cdr3_aa: CAWSQGPNTEAFF
cdr3_nt: TGTGCCTGGAGTCAGGGGCCGAACACTGAAGCTTTCTTT

j_call: TRBJ1-5
d_call: TRBD1
v_call: TRBV2
clone_size: -
cdr3_aa: CASSGVTGGPNNQPQHF
cdr3_nt: TGTGCCAGCAGTGGGGTAACAGGGGGCCCCAACAATCAGCCCCAGCATTTT